This T cell receptor (beta chain) was recorded in a study of cytotoxic CD8 clonotypes in ibrutinib-treated CLL. The CDR3 contains 14 residues. Trimming at V came to 4 bases and at J to 1 base, leaving 2 bases not matched to a gene. Germline CDR1 is SGHNT and CDR2 is YYREEE (reference sequence). The table came from immunoSEQ multiplex PCR; TCRdb's copy has only in-frame clones and leaves some out. The sample lists some 65,000 clones, around 60% occurring once. The receptor was isolated from a human donor with chronic lymphocytic leukemia. This chain joins TRBV5-4 and TRBJ2-5; 9 bases fit TRBD1. This material consisted of PBMCs, taken after 12 months of ibrutinib treatment. CDR3 bases: TGTGCCAGCAGCCGGGGACAGGGCCAAGAGACCCAGTACTTC. Translating gives CASSRGQGQETQYF.